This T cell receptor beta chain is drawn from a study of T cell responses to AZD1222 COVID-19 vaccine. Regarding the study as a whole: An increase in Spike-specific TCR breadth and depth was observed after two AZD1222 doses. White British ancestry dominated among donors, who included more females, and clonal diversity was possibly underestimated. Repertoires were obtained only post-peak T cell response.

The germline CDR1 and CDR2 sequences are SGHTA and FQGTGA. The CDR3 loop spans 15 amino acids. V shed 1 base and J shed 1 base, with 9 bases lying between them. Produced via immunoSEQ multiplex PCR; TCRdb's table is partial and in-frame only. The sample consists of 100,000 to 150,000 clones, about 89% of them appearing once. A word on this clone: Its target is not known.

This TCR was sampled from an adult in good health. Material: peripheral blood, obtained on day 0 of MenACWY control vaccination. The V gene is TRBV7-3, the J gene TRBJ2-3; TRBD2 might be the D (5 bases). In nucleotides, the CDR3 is TGTGCCAGCAGCTTAATGGGTAGCGGCACAGATACGCAGTATTTT. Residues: CASSLMGSGTDTQYF. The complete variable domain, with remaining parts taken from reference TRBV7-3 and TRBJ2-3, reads GAGVSQTPSNKVTEKGKYVELRCDPISGHTALYWYRQSLGQGPEFLIYFQGTGAADDSGLPNDRFFAVRPEGSVSTLKIQRTERGDSAVYLCASSLMGSGTDTQYFGPGTRLTVL.